The rows below give T cell receptor beta chains drawn from one sample of a study of blood T cell repertoires in COVID-19. TCRdb's copy holds only in-frame clones and misses some; the assay was immunoSEQ multiplex PCR. The profile shows some 330,000 clones, approximately 88% of them singletons. The sample was PBMCs or T cells enriched from blood (not recorded which). The receptor source for this set is a man in his thirties or forties who had recovered from COVID-19. CDR3s include the opening cysteine and the closing phenylalanine or tryptophan. Each record gives: J gene, D gene, V gene, clone size, CDR3 DNA, CDR3 protein. A D gene is named only where the DNA matches it firmly. A clone size is listed for some rows: how often the clone was seen (once, few, many), or a class if it is expanded.

j_call: TRBJ2-7
d_call: NA
v_call: TRBV27
clone_size: NA
cdr3_nt: TGTGCCAGCAGTTTAGGGACTGCCGGAGGCGAGCAGTACTTC
cdr3_aa: CASSLGTAGGEQYF

j_call: TRBJ1-4
d_call: TRBD1
v_call: TRBV3-1/TRBV3-2
clone_size: NA
cdr3_nt: TGTGCCAGCAGCCACCGGGACAGCGTAAATGAAAAACTGTTTTTT
cdr3_aa: CASSHRDSVNEKLFF

j_call: TRBJ1-2
d_call: TRBD1
v_call: TRBV29-1
clone_size: NA
cdr3_nt: TGCAGCGTTGAAGTCGGGACAGGGTCCTTCATCTATGGCTACACCTTC
cdr3_aa: CSVEVGTGSFIYGYTF

j_call: TRBJ2-4
d_call: NA
v_call: TRBV19
clone_size: NA
cdr3_nt: TGTGCCAGTGCGGGGAGTACGGTGAGAAACATTCAGTACTTC
cdr3_aa: CASAGSTVRNIQYF

j_call: TRBJ1-4
d_call: NA
v_call: TRBV7-9
clone_size: NA
cdr3_nt: TGTGCCAGCAGCTTAGTTGGAGAGAATGAAAAACTGTTTTTT
cdr3_aa: CASSLVGENEKLFF

j_call: TRBJ2-7
d_call: TRBD1
v_call: TRBV5-4
clone_size: NA
cdr3_nt: TGTGCCAGCACCCTCGACAGGGGGTCCTACGAGCAGTACTTC
cdr3_aa: CASTLDRGSYEQYF

j_call: TRBJ1-5
d_call: NA
v_call: TRBV9
clone_size: NA
cdr3_nt: TGTGCCAGCAGCGTAGGACAGGATCCCAGTCAGCCCCAGCATTTT
cdr3_aa: CASSVGQDPSQPQHF

j_call: TRBJ2-7
d_call: NA
v_call: TRBV3-1/TRBV3-2
clone_size: NA
cdr3_nt: TGTGCCAGCAGCCAAGATTTCGGGTTAAGCTCCTACGAGCAGTACTTC
cdr3_aa: CASSQDFGLSSYEQYF

j_call: TRBJ1-2
d_call: NA
v_call: TRBV3-1/TRBV3-2
clone_size: few
cdr3_nt: TGTGCCAGCGCGGGGGGCTATGGCTACACCTTC
cdr3_aa: CASAGGYGYTF

j_call: TRBJ1-5
d_call: TRBD1
v_call: TRBV28
clone_size: NA
cdr3_nt: TGTGCCAGCAGTCTCAGGGGGCGAGTCGATCAGCCCCAGCATTTT
cdr3_aa: CASSLRGRVDQPQHF

j_call: TRBJ1-4
d_call: TRBD1
v_call: TRBV5-1
clone_size: NA
cdr3_nt: TGCGCCAGCAGCTTTGGACAGGGGAACGAAAAACTGTTTTTT
cdr3_aa: CASSFGQGNEKLFF

j_call: TRBJ2-3
d_call: NA
v_call: TRBV24-1
clone_size: once
cdr3_nt: TGTGCCACCAGTGGCTGGGGAGGCACAGATACGCAGTATTTT
cdr3_aa: CATSGWGGTDTQYF

j_call: TRBJ2-3
d_call: NA
v_call: TRBV27
clone_size: NA
cdr3_nt: TGTGCCAGCAGGGGCTATAGCACAGATACGCAGTATTTT
cdr3_aa: CASRGYSTDTQYF

j_call: TRBJ2-5
d_call: NA
v_call: TRBV2
clone_size: NA
cdr3_nt: TGTGCCAGCAGTGAAGAGGGGCAAGAGACCCAGTACTTC
cdr3_aa: CASSEEGQETQYF

j_call: TRBJ1-2
d_call: TRBD1
v_call: TRBV11-2
clone_size: NA
cdr3_nt: TGTGCCAGCAGCTCTCCAGACAGGGCTGACGGCTACACCTTC
cdr3_aa: CASSSPDRADGYTF

j_call: TRBJ2-7
d_call: NA
v_call: TRBV30
clone_size: once
cdr3_nt: TGTGCCTGGACAGGGGAGAGCTCCTACGAGCAGTACTTC
cdr3_aa: CAWTGESSYEQYF

j_call: TRBJ2-5
d_call: TRBD1
v_call: TRBV28
clone_size: NA
cdr3_nt: TGTGCCAGCAGTCAAGGGGGCGAGGAGACCCAGTACTTC
cdr3_aa: CASSQGGEETQYF

j_call: TRBJ1-2
d_call: NA
v_call: TRBV5-4
clone_size: NA
cdr3_nt: TGTGCCAGCAGCTCCCCACTTGGCGACAGTGACTATGGCTACACCTTC
cdr3_aa: CASSSPLGDSDYGYTF

j_call: TRBJ2-3
d_call: NA
v_call: TRBV24-1
clone_size: NA
cdr3_nt: TGTGCCACCAGTGGTCGGGGGAGCACAGATACGCAGTATTTT
cdr3_aa: CATSGRGSTDTQYF

j_call: TRBJ2-2
d_call: NA
v_call: TRBV18
clone_size: NA
cdr3_nt: TGTGCCAGCTCACCAAGGGGCACCGGGGAGCTGTTTTTT
cdr3_aa: CASSPRGTGELFF

j_call: TRBJ2-1
d_call: TRBD1
v_call: TRBV27
clone_size: NA
cdr3_nt: TGTGCCAGCAGCCGAGGAGAGACAGGGCGTCGGTCCTACAATGAGCAGTTCTTC
cdr3_aa: CASSRGETGRRSYNEQFF

j_call: TRBJ1-2
d_call: NA
v_call: TRBV28
clone_size: NA
cdr3_nt: TGTGCCAGCAGCCAACGAGGCTATGGCTACACCTTC
cdr3_aa: CASSQRGYGYTF

j_call: TRBJ1-2
d_call: NA
v_call: TRBV4-2
clone_size: NA
cdr3_nt: TGTGCCAGCAGCCAAGTTTCGGGGAACAACTATGGCTACACCTTC
cdr3_aa: CASSQVSGNNYGYTF

j_call: TRBJ2-1
d_call: TRBD1
v_call: TRBV5-5
clone_size: NA
cdr3_nt: TGTGCCAGCAGCGGGGACAGGCCGGTCAATGAGCAGTTCTTC
cdr3_aa: CASSGDRPVNEQFF

j_call: TRBJ2-4
d_call: TRBD1
v_call: TRBV5-8
clone_size: NA
cdr3_nt: TGTGCCAGCATCAGGGGTAACTACAGGGGCAAAAACATTCAGTACTTC
cdr3_aa: CASIRGNYRGKNIQYF

j_call: TRBJ2-1
d_call: TRBD1
v_call: TRBV30
clone_size: few
cdr3_nt: TGTGCCTGGAGCGATGAGGACAGGGGTACCTACAATGAGCAGTTCTTC
cdr3_aa: CAWSDEDRGTYNEQFF

j_call: TRBJ1-2
d_call: NA
v_call: TRBV7-2
clone_size: NA
cdr3_nt: TGTGCCAGCAGCTTACCCCCACCAGGCAGTGGCTACACCTTC
cdr3_aa: CASSLPPPGSGYTF

j_call: TRBJ1-3
d_call: NA
v_call: TRBV14
clone_size: NA
cdr3_nt: TGTGCCAGCAGCCAATGGACAGCTGGAAACACCATATATTTT
cdr3_aa: CASSQWTAGNTIYF

j_call: TRBJ1-6
d_call: TRBD1
v_call: TRBV7-9
clone_size: NA
cdr3_nt: TGTGCCAGCAGCTCCTGGACAGGGGGGGATTCACCCCTCCACTTT
cdr3_aa: CASSSWTGGDSPLHF

j_call: TRBJ1-1
d_call: NA
v_call: TRBV28
clone_size: once
cdr3_nt: TGTGCCAGCAGTTTAGCGGGGGGGCTTACTGAAGCTTTCTTT
cdr3_aa: CASSLAGGLTEAFF

j_call: TRBJ2-1
d_call: NA
v_call: TRBV11-2
clone_size: NA
cdr3_nt: TGTGCCAGCACCCACCCCGGGACATTGCCTTACAATGAGCAGTTCTTC
cdr3_aa: CASTHPGTLPYNEQFF

j_call: TRBJ2-2
d_call: NA
v_call: TRBV4-1
clone_size: NA
cdr3_nt: TGCGCCAGCAGCCGGGTGACAGTGAACACCGGGGAGCTGTTTTTT
cdr3_aa: CASSRVTVNTGELFF

j_call: TRBJ2-2
d_call: TRBD2
v_call: TRBV2
clone_size: NA
cdr3_nt: TGTGCCAGCAGCCCTCGGACTAGCGGGGGGTCCGGGGAGCTGTTTTTT
cdr3_aa: CASSPRTSGGSGELFF

j_call: TRBJ2-2
d_call: NA
v_call: TRBV7-9
clone_size: NA
cdr3_nt: TGTGCCAGCAGCTGGGGGGTAGGGAGAAAAGCCGGGGAGCTGTTTTTT
cdr3_aa: CASSWGVGRKAGELFF

j_call: TRBJ1-6
d_call: TRBD1
v_call: TRBV11-2
clone_size: once
cdr3_nt: TGTGCCAGCAGCTTGAGGACAGGGGATAATTCACCCCTCCACTTT
cdr3_aa: CASSLRTGDNSPLHF

j_call: TRBJ1-5
d_call: TRBD1
v_call: TRBV7-2
clone_size: NA
cdr3_nt: TGTGCCAGCAGCGGGGGACAGGCGGGGATCAATCAGCCCCAGCATTTT
cdr3_aa: CASSGGQAGINQPQHF

j_call: TRBJ1-5
d_call: TRBD1
v_call: TRBV19
clone_size: NA
cdr3_nt: TGTGCCAGTAGTAAGGGACAGGGGCTGGGAGGTCAGCCCCAGCATTTT
cdr3_aa: CASSKGQGLGGQPQHF

j_call: TRBJ1-5
d_call: NA
v_call: TRBV27
clone_size: NA
cdr3_nt: TGTGCCAGCATAAGCAATCAGCCCCAGCATTTT
cdr3_aa: CASISNQPQHF

j_call: TRBJ2-7
d_call: TRBD2
v_call: TRBV28
clone_size: NA
cdr3_nt: TGTGCCAGCAGTTTACTGGGACTAGCGGGGTCAAACGAGCAGTACTTC
cdr3_aa: CASSLLGLAGSNEQYF

j_call: TRBJ1-1
d_call: TRBD1
v_call: TRBV3-1/TRBV3-2
clone_size: NA
cdr3_nt: TGTGCCAGCAGCCGGGGACAGGGGGGCACTGAAGCTTTCTTT
cdr3_aa: CASSRGQGGTEAFF

j_call: TRBJ1-2
d_call: TRBD1
v_call: TRBV3-1/TRBV3-2
clone_size: once
cdr3_nt: TGTGCCAGCAGCCAAGATTGGGCAGGGGGCGAAAATGGCTACACCTTC
cdr3_aa: CASSQDWAGGENGYTF

j_call: TRBJ1-1
d_call: NA
v_call: TRBV29-1
clone_size: NA
cdr3_nt: TGCAGCGGGTACAGCCCCCGCTTGCAGTTCACTGAAGCTTTCTTT
cdr3_aa: CSGYSPRLQFTEAFF

j_call: TRBJ2-7
d_call: TRBD1
v_call: TRBV10-1
clone_size: NA
cdr3_nt: TGCGCCAGCACAAGAGGACAGGGGGCCCACGAGCAGTACTTC
cdr3_aa: CASTRGQGAHEQYF

j_call: TRBJ1-1
d_call: TRBD1
v_call: TRBV9
clone_size: NA
cdr3_nt: TGTGCCAGCGGGACAGCGAACACTGAAGCTTTCTTT
cdr3_aa: CASGTANTEAFF

j_call: TRBJ2-7
d_call: TRBD1
v_call: TRBV13
clone_size: NA
cdr3_nt: TGTGCCAGCAGCGCCGGGACAGGAGCCTACGAGCAGTACTTC
cdr3_aa: CASSAGTGAYEQYF

j_call: TRBJ1-1
d_call: NA
v_call: TRBV6-5
clone_size: NA
cdr3_nt: TGTGCCAGCAGTTGGTCAGGGGCTAATGAAGCTTTCTTT
cdr3_aa: CASSWSGANEAFF

j_call: TRBJ1-5
d_call: NA
v_call: TRBV19
clone_size: NA
cdr3_nt: TGTGCCAGTAGCCTCCGGGGGACGTATAGCAATCAGCCCCAGCATTTT
cdr3_aa: CASSLRGTYSNQPQHF

j_call: TRBJ1-6
d_call: NA
v_call: TRBV5-1
clone_size: NA
cdr3_nt: TGCGCCAGCAGCTTGAAAGGGGTCGGTTCACCCCTCCACTTT
cdr3_aa: CASSLKGVGSPLHF

j_call: TRBJ1-2
d_call: TRBD1
v_call: TRBV5-6
clone_size: NA
cdr3_nt: TGTGCCAGCAGCTTGGTAGAGGACAGGGGATACTATGGCTACACCTTC
cdr3_aa: CASSLVEDRGYYGYTF

j_call: TRBJ2-1
d_call: NA
v_call: TRBV20-1
clone_size: NA
cdr3_nt: TGCAGTGCTAGACTATACAATGAGCAGTTCTTC
cdr3_aa: CSARLYNEQFF

j_call: TRBJ1-2
d_call: NA
v_call: TRBV20-1
clone_size: NA
cdr3_nt: TGCAGTGCCAAAACAGGGCTCGGCTACACCTTC
cdr3_aa: CSAKTGLGYTF

j_call: TRBJ1-6
d_call: NA
v_call: TRBV9
clone_size: NA
cdr3_nt: TGTGCCAGCAGCGTACGGGACAACTCCTATAATTCACCCCTCCACTTT
cdr3_aa: CASSVRDNSYNSPLHF

j_call: TRBJ2-5
d_call: TRBD2
v_call: TRBV6-2/TRBV6-3
clone_size: NA
cdr3_nt: TGTGCCAGCAGCCCTCTAGCGGGGGGGCCGGGAAAGACCCAGTACTTC
cdr3_aa: CASSPLAGGPGKTQYF

j_call: TRBJ1-3
d_call: NA
v_call: TRBV19
clone_size: NA
cdr3_nt: TGTGCCAGTAGTATAGCGGCGGTCTCTGGAAACACCATATATTTT
cdr3_aa: CASSIAAVSGNTIYF

j_call: TRBJ2-7
d_call: NA
v_call: TRBV11-2
clone_size: NA
cdr3_nt: TGTGCCAGCAGCTCCTCCGGGGTTAGCTCCTACGAGCAGTACTTC
cdr3_aa: CASSSSGVSSYEQYF